Following are 9 T cell receptor beta chains from one sample sequenced in a study of T cell responses to AZD1222 COVID-19 vaccine. Assay: immunoSEQ multiplex PCR; the TCRdb copy retains only in-frame clones and omits some. This table has roughly 170,000 clones, 88% appearing once. Specimen: peripheral blood, collected on day 0 of AZD1222 vaccination. These receptor sequences come from an adult in good health.

This clone showed up just a few times. The V and J genes are TRBV7-9 and TRBJ2-1; 7 bases match TRBD1. This CDR3 comprises 15 residues. Per the germline V gene, CDR1 is SEHNR and CDR2 is FQNEAQ (reference sequence). Trimming removed 4 bases from V and 8 bases from J; junction bases left unmatched: 11. CDR3 coding DNA: TGTGCCAGCAGCTCGCCGACAGGGATGGACGATGAGCAGTTCTTC. Amino acid sequence: CASSSPTGMDDEQFF.

The V and J genes are TRBV9 and TRBJ2-7; D not certain. Trimming cost V 0 bases and J 4 bases, with 17 bases left between them. This CDR3 has 16 residues. Germline V CDR1 and CDR2: SGDLS, YYNGEE. The chain's CDR3 is CASSVGDRSTGYEQYF. Here the CDR3 DNA reads TGTGCCAGCAGCGTAGGTGACCGCTCCACCGGGTACGAGCAGTACTTC.

The chain has TRBV7-9 and TRBJ2-1, with D unclear. The CDR3 is made up of 12 amino acids. Trimming left V 5 bases short and J 7 bases short, with 9 bases between. Germline V lookup: CDR1 SEHNR, CDR2 FQNEAQ (reference sequence). CDR3 amino acids: CASSEGGNEQFF. In nucleotides, the CDR3 is TGTGCCAGCAGCGAAGGTGGTAATGAGCAGTTCTTC.

This chain links TRBV18 with TRBJ2-2, with D perhaps matching TRBD2 (5 bases). The V end lost 7 bases, the J end lost 5 bases, and 11 bases lay between the germline ends. This CDR3 is 13 amino acids long. CDR1 and CDR2 (germline): KGHSH, LQKENI. The CDR3 loop is CASCETGTGELFF. CDR3 coding DNA: TGTGCCAGCTGCGAGACGGGAACCGGGGAGCTGTTTTTT.

The chain couples TRBV2 to TRBJ2-1; 7 nucleotides align to TRBD1. The CDR3 sequence is 13 residues long. Germline loops: CDR1 SNHLY, CDR2 FYNNEI. The V and J ends lost 6 bases and 6 bases, in that order; junction bases with no gene match: 5. The CDR3 sequence: CASSPGQINEQFF. CDR3 in DNA: TGTGCCAGCAGCCCGGGACAGATCAATGAGCAGTTCTTC. The full variable domain, with the rest looked up from reference TRBV2 and TRBJ2-1, is EPEVTQTPSHQVTQMGQEVILRCVPISNHLYFYWYRQILGQKVEFLVSFYNNEISEKSEIFDDQFSVERPDGSNFTLKIRSTKLEDSAMYFCASSPGQINEQFFGPGTRLTVL.

Only one count was recorded for this clone. This rearrangement joins TRBV19 to TRBJ2-7; D perhaps matches TRBD2 (5 bases). This CDR3 comprises 14 residues. Trimming pared 7 bases from V and 2 bases from J, leaving 15 bases between. Germline lookup yields CDR1 LNHDA and CDR2 SQIVND (reference sequence). The CDR3 nucleotides are TGTGCCAGTAAATCCACGGACTCAGCCTACGAGCAGTACTTC. This gives the protein CASKSTDSAYEQYF.

The chain carries TRBV28 and TRBJ2-3; D unclear. Germline V CDR1 and CDR2: MDHEN, SYDVKM. The V and J ends lost 4 bases and 0 bases respectively, with 8 bases between them. CDR3 length: 14 amino acids. The CDR3 region is CASSSGPSTDTQYF. CDR3 nucleotide sequence: TGTGCCAGCAGTTCCGGACCGAGCACAGATACGCAGTATTTT.

The CDR3 bases are TGTGCCACCAGCAGAGATCCTCCGGGGCCCAATAATTCACCCCTCCACTTT. It yields the protein CATSRDPPGPNNSPLHF. V is TRBV15 and J is TRBJ1-6; D is possibly TRBD1 (5 bases). V lost 0 bases and J 5 bases, leaving 14 bases between the germline ends. Germline V gene data show CDR1 as LNHNV and CDR2 as YYDKDF (reference sequence). The CDR3 has 17 amino acids.

The rearrangement joins TRBV10-3 to TRBJ1-4; a possible D gene is TRBD1 (5 bases). Germline loops: CDR1 ENHRY, CDR2 SYGVKD. The CDR3 sequence is 15 residues long. The ends were cut back, 0 bases at V and 4 bases at J, with 9 bases in the middle. This CDR3 is CAISESGGGNEKLFF. CDR3 nucleotides: TGTGCCATCAGTGAGTCCGGGGGAGGTAATGAAAAACTGTTTTTT.